The 22 T cell receptor beta chains below come from one sample, sequenced in a study of early T cells in non-severe SARS-CoV-2 infection. TCRdb re-called the 5' RACE reads with MiXCR, one entry per CDR3 protein. The data hold roughly 81,000 distinct CDR3 sequences, with more than 5% observed a single time. Sequencing was performed on whole blood. The source of these receptors is an adult who was a healthcare worker with PCR-confirmed SARS-CoV-2 infection or an uninfected control (not recorded which).

This clonotype was counted only a few times. The J gene is TRBJ1-3, the V gene TRBV7-8; no clear D gene. With 1 base removed from V and 0 bases from J, the gap between germline ends came to 10 bases. The germline V gene encodes CDR1 SGHVS and CDR2 FQNEAQ. The CDR3 runs to 16 residues. Written as DNA, the CDR3 is TGTGCCAGCAGCTTAGTCGCACCAACCTCTGGAAACACCATATATTTT. Protein product: CASSLVAPTSGNTIYF.

The genes are TRBV10-3 and TRBJ2-7, with 12 bases lining up with TRBD1. The CDR3 length is 17 residues. Germline V CDR1 and CDR2: ENHRY, SYGVKD. V was pared by 2 bases and J by 4 bases, with 9 bases of the junction left unmatched. The CDR3 protein is CAISELRDRGRGYEQYF. The CDR3 DNA sequence: TGTGCCATCAGTGAGCTCCGGGACAGGGGGCGCGGGTACGAGCAGTACTTC.

Many counts were recorded for this clonotype. V is TRBV30 and J is TRBJ2-2; 7 bases line up with TRBD1. CDR1 and CDR2 (germline): GTSNPN, SVGIG (reference sequence). The trim removed 0 bases at V and 6 bases at J, leaving 1 base unmatched. This CDR3 contains 13 residues. The CDR3 nucleotides read TGTGCCTGGAGTGTTCAGGGGGCCGGGGAGCTGTTTTTT. It yields the protein CAWSVQGAGELFF.

This clonotype has ten or more counts. The V and J genes are TRBV4-3 and TRBJ2-6; D may match TRBD1 or TRBD2 (5 bases each). CDR1 and CDR2 from the germline V gene are LGHNA and YSLEER. The CDR3 contains 16 residues. Trimming cost V 4 bases and J 0 bases, with 10 bases left between them. CDR3 sequence reads: CASSPGRSSGANVLTF. In DNA form, the CDR3 reads TGCGCCAGCAGCCCGGGACGGAGCTCTGGGGCCAACGTCCTGACTTTC.

The DNA of the CDR3 is TGTGCCAGCAGTGTAGAGACGGGGAATTCACCCCTCCACTTT. Translating it yields CASSVETGNSPLHF. This chain joins TRBV6-1 and TRBJ1-6; no firm D call. The V and J ends lost 4 bases and 7 bases respectively, with 11 bases between them. The CDR3 spans 14 residues. The germline V gene encodes CDR1 MNHNS and CDR2 SASEGT.

This clonotype was counted ten times or more. The J gene is TRBJ1-1, the V gene TRBV7-2; D is ambiguous. V lost 5 bases to trimming and J lost 6 bases, with 16 bases between them. This CDR3 comprises 14 residues. CDR1 is SGHTA, CDR2 FQGNSA, per germline. CDR3 nucleotides: TGTGCCAGCAGCCTAGAAGTGGGGAAACCTGAAGCTTTCTTT. Translating it yields CASSLEVGKPEAFF.

This chain joins TRBV4-3 and TRBJ2-5; D remains ambiguous. Germline V gene lookup returns CDR1 LGHNA and CDR2 YSLEER. The CDR3 contains 14 residues. Trimming shortened V by 1 base and J by 0 bases, and 6 bases separated the two germline ends. The CDR3 bases are TGCGCCAGCAGCCAAGGGCATTACCAAGAGACCCAGTACTTC. It is translated as CASSQGHYQETQYF.

Many counts were recorded for this clonotype. The rearrangement uses TRBV20-1 and TRBJ1-3; D unclear. The CDR3 totals 12 residues. Germline-derived CDR1 and CDR2 are DFQATT and SNEGSKA (reference sequence). Trimming took off 2 bases at V and 1 base at J, with 3 bases between the two ends. The CDR3 DNA reads as TGCAGTGCTAGAAGGTCTGGAAACACCATATATTTT. Amino acid sequence: CSARRSGNTIYF.

J is TRBJ1-1 and V is TRBV20-1; possible D gene TRBD1, 5 bases. This CDR3 comprises 15 residues. V lost 0 bases and J 2 bases, leaving 13 bases between the germline ends. Germline V gene sequence: CDR1 DFQATT, CDR2 SNEGSKA (reference sequence). The CDR3 DNA reads TGCAGTGCTAGAGATGGTGGGACTATAAACACTGAAGCTTTCTTT. It yields the protein CSARDGGTINTEAFF.

In its sample, this clonotype was seen many times. This sequence joins TRBV6-5 and TRBJ1-4; tentatively, D is TRBD1 (6 bases). The V and J ends lost 0 bases and 7 bases respectively, with 18 bases between them. Germline V gene sequence: CDR1 MNHEY, CDR2 SVGAGI. The CDR3 loop spans 17 amino acids. The CDR3 sequence: CASSYSNTGSLAEKLFF. The CDR3 DNA sequence: TGTGCCAGCAGTTACTCGAACACAGGGAGTCTAGCTGAAAAACTGTTTTTT.

This clonotype was detected many times. This chain uses TRBV2 with TRBJ1-5; no definite D call. Deletions cut 7 bases from V and 7 bases from J, with 20 bases between. Germline loops: CDR1 SNHLY, CDR2 FYNNEI. This CDR3 spans 15 amino acids. The CDR3: CASNSRENTGQPQHF. The CDR3 region has the DNA TGTGCCAGCAATTCCCGGGAAAATACGGGCCAGCCCCAGCATTTT.

This clonotype appeared many times. The chain is built from TRBV20-1 and TRBJ2-3; 7 nucleotides line up with TRBD2. Germline assignment: CDR1 DFQATT and CDR2 SNEGSKA (reference sequence). The trim removed 5 bases at V and 4 bases at J, leaving 24 bases unmatched. The CDR3 contains 19 residues. This CDR3 reads CSAHLYEPGRILAADTQYF. CDR3 coding DNA: TGCAGTGCTCACCTATACGAGCCAGGGAGAATTCTAGCGGCAGATACGCAGTATTTT.

This clonotype appeared many times. The rearrangement joins TRBV6-6 to TRBJ2-1; 8 nucleotides agree with TRBD1. V was clipped by 5 bases and J by 6 bases; unmatched bases: 9. Germline loops: CDR1 MNHNY, CDR2 SVGAGI (reference sequence). This CDR3 spans 15 amino acids. In nucleotides, the CDR3 is TGTGCCAGCAGTGGCGGACAGGGTCCGGCCAATGAGCAGTTCTTC. Its protein is CASSGGQGPANEQFF.

This clonotype was counted at least ten times. The chain couples TRBV28 to TRBJ1-6; weak D call: TRBD1 (6 bases). There are 15 residues in the CDR3. The germline V and J ends were trimmed by 6 bases and 9 bases, with 18 bases remaining between them. The germline V gene has CDR1 MDHEN and CDR2 SYDVKM. The CDR3 protein is CASRPTGPPFSPLHF. In nucleotides, the CDR3 is TGTGCCAGCAGGCCTACAGGGCCACCATTTTCACCCCTCCACTTT.

The chain has TRBV28 and TRBJ2-5; 8 bases fit TRBD2. The trim removed 6 bases at V and 5 bases at J, leaving 5 bases unmatched. CDR1 and CDR2 from the germline V gene are MDHEN and SYDVKM. This CDR3 comprises 13 residues. In DNA form, the CDR3 reads TGTGCCAGCAGACGACTAGCGCGGGAGACCCAGTACTTC. Translated, it gives CASRRLARETQYF.

Comment on this clonotype: This is likely a read error, given that the CDR3 carries no conserved phenylalanine or tryptophan at its end. This chain connects TRBV5-1 to TRBJ2-7, with 8 bases lining up with TRBD2. This CDR3 region has 15 residues. Germline V lookup: CDR1 SGHRS, CDR2 YFSETQ. J gave up 1 base and V 4 bases, and 7 bases lay outside the gene matches. The chain's CDR3 is CASSPREGVSYEQYL. As DNA, the CDR3 is TGCGCCAGCAGCCCCCGGGAGGGCGTTTCCTACGAGCAGTACCTC.

This clonotype came up many times. The rearrangement links TRBV6-2 or TRBV6-3 to TRBJ1-1; possible D gene TRBD1, 5 bases. The CDR3 runs 13 residues. CDR1 and CDR2 (germline): MNHEY, SVGEGT. The V gene lost 4 bases and the J gene lost 5 bases, with 11 bases spanning the gap. The CDR3 sequence: CASSSLGGTEAFF. CDR3 bases: TGTGCCAGCAGTTCCCTGGGGGGAACTGAAGCTTTCTTT.

The chain is built from TRBV5-1 and TRBJ1-1; possible D gene TRBD1, 5 bases. Trimming took off 5 bases at V and 1 base at J, with 12 bases between the two ends. The CDR3 has 14 residues. Germline CDR1 reads SGHRS; CDR2 reads YFSETQ. The CDR3 DNA sequence: TGCGCCAGCAGAGGGGATTCAACGAACACTGAAGCTTTCTTT. Its translation: CASRGDSTNTEAFF.

This clonotype has just a few counts. The CDR3 DNA reads as TGTGCCAGCAGCCCGGAGAGGAGTCTCGCCAAAAACATTCAGTACTTC. It yields the protein CASSPERSLAKNIQYF. The rearrangement links TRBV11-2 to TRBJ2-4; D gene unclear. The germline V gene has CDR1 SGHAT and CDR2 FQNNGV. This CDR3 is built from 16 residues. Trimming cost V 5 bases and J 1 base, with 15 bases left between them.

This clonotype was observed at least ten times. The J gene is TRBJ2-1, the V gene TRBV6-2 or TRBV6-3; tentative D call: TRBD2 (5 bases). CDR1 MNHEY and CDR2 SVGEGT come from the germline V gene. The CDR3 contains 13 residues. Trimming left V 6 bases short and J 8 bases short, with 14 bases between. The CDR3 DNA reads as TGTGCCAGCAGGGGGTCTAGCCTCGATGAGCAGTTCTTC. Translation: CASRGSSLDEQFF.

There are many counts of this clonotype. The chain recombines TRBV4-2 with TRBJ2-1; D might be TRBD2 (5 bases). Germline V lookup: CDR1 LGHNA, CDR2 YNFKEQ. The length of the CDR3 is 18 residues. V was cut by 0 bases and J by 0 bases, with 15 bases left in between. The CDR3 protein is CASSQEVLAKSSYNEQFF. The CDR3 nucleotides are TGTGCCAGCAGCCAAGAGGTTCTAGCCAAAAGCTCCTACAATGAGCAGTTCTTC.

This chain connects TRBV7-9 to TRBJ2-2; the D gene is possibly TRBD1 (5 bases). V was cut by 5 bases and J by 6 bases, with 10 bases left in between. The CDR3 runs to 13 residues. Germline CDR1 SEHNR, CDR2 FQNEAQ (reference sequence). The CDR3, as DNA: TGTGCCAGCAGCCGTGCAGGGTCCGGGGAGCTGTTTTTT. Encoded protein: CASSRAGSGELFF. The full variable domain, in which reference TRBV7-9 and TRBJ2-2 provide the parts outside the CDR3, is DTGVSQNPRHKITKRGQNVTFRCDPISEHNRLYWYRQTLGQGPEFLTYFQNEAQLEKSRLLSDRFSAERPKGSFSTLEIQRTEQGDSAMYLCASSRAGSGELFFGEGSRLTVL.